The clone carrying this T cell receptor (beta chain) was counted between two and nine times. Its antigen is still unknown. The CDR3 extends over 14 amino acids. V trimming: 5 bases; J trimming: 3 bases; junction bases outside the gene matches: 10. Germline V CDR1 and CDR2: SQVTM, ANQGSEA. The sample is drawn from a study of shared clonotypes between healthy human individuals. Study as a whole: The study drew on a couple of women and a few men aged 18 to 49 as donors.

General study results and limits: With few donors, the genetic and exposure-history diversity represented was limited.

The donor population consisted of healthy HIV-negative adults with no recent acute infections or vaccinations. With ten immunoSEQ deep assay plates, unsorted PBMC DNA underwent sequencing. Profiled with immunoSEQ multiplex PCR; TCRdb holds only in-frame clones, not every one. The table lists around 500,000 clones, about 79% of them singletons. The chain carries TRBV29-1 and TRBJ2-7; 7 nucleotides match TRBD1. The sample taken for sequencing was PBMCs. The source of this sequence is a woman aged 40 to 49 in good health. Some clones in this sample may be carry-over from other donors' samples. CDR3: CSVTRTAGGYEQYF. Written as DNA, the CDR3 is TGCAGCGTTACACGTACCGCAGGGGGCTACGAGCAGTACTTC.